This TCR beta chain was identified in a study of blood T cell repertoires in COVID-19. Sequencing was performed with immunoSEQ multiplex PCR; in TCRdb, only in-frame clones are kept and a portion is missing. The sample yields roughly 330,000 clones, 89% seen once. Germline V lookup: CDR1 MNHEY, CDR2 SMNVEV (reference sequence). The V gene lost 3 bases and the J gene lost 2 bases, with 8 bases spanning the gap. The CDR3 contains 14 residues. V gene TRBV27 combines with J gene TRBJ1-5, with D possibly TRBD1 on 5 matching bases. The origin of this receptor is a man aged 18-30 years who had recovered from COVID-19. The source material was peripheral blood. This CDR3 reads CASSFREGNQPQHF. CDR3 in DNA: TGTGCCAGCAGTTTCAGGGAAGGCAATCAGCCCCAGCATTTT.